This T cell receptor (beta chain) was retrieved from a study of blood T cells in healthy people across ages. This clonotype was recorded at least ten times. A second about 7 to 12 cycle PCR used barcoded and J-beta primers. TCRdb redid the calling of the 5' RACE reads with MiXCR, one entry per CDR3 protein. The sample consists of 870,000 or so distinct CDR3 sequences, 25% to 35% of them appearing once. The V and J ends lost 5 bases and 5 bases, in that order; junction bases with no gene match: 9. CDR1 is DFQATT and CDR2 is SNEGSKA in the germline V gene (reference sequence). The CDR3 runs 14 residues.

Sequencing input: blood. V and J are TRBV20-1 and TRBJ2-5, with 9 bases fitting TRBD2. This sequence originates from a woman of 80 years or more in good health. The CDR3 DNA reads as TGCAGTGCTTTGGCGGGGGGGCCTTTCGAGACCCAGTACTTC. Its translation: CSALAGGPFETQYF.